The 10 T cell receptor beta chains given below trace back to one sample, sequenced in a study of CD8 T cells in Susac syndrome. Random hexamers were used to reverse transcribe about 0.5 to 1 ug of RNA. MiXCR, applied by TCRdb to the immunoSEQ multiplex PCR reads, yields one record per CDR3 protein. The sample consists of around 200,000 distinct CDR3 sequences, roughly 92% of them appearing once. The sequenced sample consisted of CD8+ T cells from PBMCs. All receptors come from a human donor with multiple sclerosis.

This CDR3 is CSARERDRGNYGYTF. The DNA of the CDR3 is TGCAGTGCTAGAGAGCGGGACAGGGGCAACTATGGCTACACCTTC. The chain combines TRBV20-1 with TRBJ1-2, with 10 nucleotides matching TRBD1. V lost 0 bases and J lost 2; bases outside the gene matches: 3. The CDR3 consists of 15 residues. Germline CDR1 DFQATT, CDR2 SNEGSKA (reference sequence).

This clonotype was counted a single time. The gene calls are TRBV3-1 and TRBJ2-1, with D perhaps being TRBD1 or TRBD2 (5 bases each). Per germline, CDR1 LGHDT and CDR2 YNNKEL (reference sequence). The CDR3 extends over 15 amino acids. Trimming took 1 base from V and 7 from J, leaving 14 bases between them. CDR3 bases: TGTGCCAGCAGCCAAGCCCGAGGTGGGGGTAATGAGCAGTTCTTC. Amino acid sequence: CASSQARGGGNEQFF.

The CDR3 reads CASSPPRLAVTQETQYF. The CDR3 coding sequence is TGTGCCAGCAGTCCCCCCCGGCTAGCGGTGACCCAAGAGACCCAGTACTTC. This rearrangement joins TRBV28 to TRBJ2-5, with 7 bases matching TRBD2. V was clipped by 5 bases and J by 1 base; unmatched bases: 13. Germline V gene data show CDR1 as MDHEN and CDR2 as SYDVKM. The CDR3 sequence is 17 residues long.

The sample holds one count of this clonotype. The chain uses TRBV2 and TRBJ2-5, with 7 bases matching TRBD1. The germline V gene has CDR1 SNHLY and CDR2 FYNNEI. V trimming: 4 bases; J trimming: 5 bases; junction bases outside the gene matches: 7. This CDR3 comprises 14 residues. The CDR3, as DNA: TGTGCCAGCAGTGCCTCTAAGGGGGCCGAGACCCAGTACTTC. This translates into CASSASKGAETQYF.

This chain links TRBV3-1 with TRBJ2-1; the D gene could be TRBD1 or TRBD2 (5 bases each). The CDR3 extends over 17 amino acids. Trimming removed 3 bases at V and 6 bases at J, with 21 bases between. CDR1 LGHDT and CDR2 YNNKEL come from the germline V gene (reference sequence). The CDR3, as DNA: TGTGCCAGCAGCCAGGGACCCGGGGCGCGCTCGGGCAATGAGCAGTTCTTC. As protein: CASSQGPGARSGNEQFF.

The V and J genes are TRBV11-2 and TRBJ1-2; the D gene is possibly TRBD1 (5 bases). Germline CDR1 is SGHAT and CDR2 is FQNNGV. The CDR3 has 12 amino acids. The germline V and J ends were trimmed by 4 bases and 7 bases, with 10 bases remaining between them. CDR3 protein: CASSSLGAGYTF. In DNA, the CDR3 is TGTGCCAGCAGCTCCCTCGGGGCTGGCTACACCTTC. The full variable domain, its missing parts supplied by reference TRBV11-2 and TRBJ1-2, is EAGVAQSPRYKIIEKRQSVAFWCNPISGHATLYWYQQILGQGPKLLIQFQNNGVVDDSQLPKDRFSAERLKGVDSTLKIQPAKLEDSAVYLCASSSLGAGYTFGSGTRLTVV.

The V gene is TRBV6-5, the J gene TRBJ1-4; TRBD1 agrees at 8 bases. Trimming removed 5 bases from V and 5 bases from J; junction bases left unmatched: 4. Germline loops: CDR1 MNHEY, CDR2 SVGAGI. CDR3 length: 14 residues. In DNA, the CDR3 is TGTGCCAGCAGTCCACAGGGGGTAAATGAAAAACTGTTTTTT. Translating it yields CASSPQGVNEKLFF.

The CDR3, as DNA: TGCAGTGCTAGAAGCGAGGGACAGCCTGCCTACAATGAGCAGTTCTTC. Encoded protein: CSARSEGQPAYNEQFF. V is TRBV20-1 and J is TRBJ2-1; 7 bases fit TRBD1. The length of the CDR3 is 16 residues. V dropped 2 bases and J dropped 2; count of bases not matched to a gene: 9. Germline assignment: CDR1 DFQATT and CDR2 SNEGSKA (reference sequence).

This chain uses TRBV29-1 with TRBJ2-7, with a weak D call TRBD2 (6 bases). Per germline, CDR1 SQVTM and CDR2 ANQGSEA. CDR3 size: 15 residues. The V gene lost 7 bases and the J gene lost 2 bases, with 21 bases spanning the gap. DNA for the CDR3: TGCAGCGCCATCCAACCGAGCGGGCCCCCCTACGAGCAGTACTTC. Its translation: CSAIQPSGPPYEQYF.

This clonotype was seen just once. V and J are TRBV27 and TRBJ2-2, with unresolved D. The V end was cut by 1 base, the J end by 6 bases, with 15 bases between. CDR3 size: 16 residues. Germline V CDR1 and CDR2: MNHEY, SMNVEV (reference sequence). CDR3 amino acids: CASSLWFAGFAGELFF. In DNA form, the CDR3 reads TGTGCCAGCAGTTTATGGTTTGCAGGCTTCGCCGGGGAGCTGTTTTTT.